Presented here are 7 T cell receptor beta chains from one specimen sequenced in a study of cytomegalovirus exposure and HLA in healthy donors. The PCR ran on 60 Vbeta and 13 Jbeta primers. The table came from immunoSEQ multiplex PCR; TCRdb's copy has only in-frame clones and leaves some out. The sample contains some 140,000 clones, about three quarters of which appear only once. The specimen was PBMCs. Receptors originate from a male donor in good health and CMV-seropositive.

The chain combines TRBV27 with TRBJ2-5; 11 nucleotides align to TRBD2. J gave up 5 bases and V 9 bases, and 11 bases lay outside the gene matches. Germline V lookup: CDR1 MNHEY, CDR2 SMNVEV (reference sequence). This CDR3 has 15 amino acids. This CDR3 is CARIIAGGPRETQYF. CDR3 DNA sequence: TGTGCCAGGATTATAGCGGGAGGGCCGCGGGAGACCCAGTACTTC.

The V call is TRBV2, the J call TRBJ2-1; 9 bases agree with TRBD1. V lost 3 bases to trimming and J lost 2 bases; unmatched junction nucleotides: 8. The CDR3 contains 17 residues. Germline V gives CDR1 SNHLY, CDR2 FYNNEI. The DNA of the CDR3 is TGTGCCAGCAGTGACGGGGACAGGGCGGGAGCCTACAATGAGCAGTTCTTC. Translating it yields CASSDGDRAGAYNEQFF.

The rearrangement links TRBV5-1 to TRBJ2-7; D possibly uses TRBD1 or TRBD2 (5 bases each). CDR3 length equals 15 residues. The V end was cut by 4 bases, the J end by 3 bases, with 17 bases between. Germline V CDR1 and CDR2: SGHRS, YFSETQ. The CDR3 reads CASSLGTEGFYEQYF. For the CDR3, the DNA is TGCGCCAGCAGCCTGGGGACCGAGGGATTCTACGAGCAGTACTTC.

This rearrangement joins TRBV6-5 to TRBJ2-2, with TRBD2 as a possible D gene (5 bases). Between the trimmed V and J ends, which lost 7 bases and 5 bases, there was a span of 17 bases. The CDR3 runs to 15 residues. The germline V gene has CDR1 MNHEY and CDR2 SVGAGI. CDR3 DNA sequence: TGTGCCAGCAATCAACCGGGAACGGGTACCGGGGAGCTGTTTTTT. Translation: CASNQPGTGTGELFF.

The chain combines TRBV6-6 with TRBJ2-2; tentatively, D is TRBD1 (5 bases). The ends were cut back, 2 bases at V and 6 bases at J, with 13 bases in the middle. This CDR3 contains 15 residues. CDR1 MNHNY and CDR2 SVGAGI come from the germline V gene (reference sequence). CDR3: CASSYGRVQAGELFF. CDR3 sequence (DNA): TGTGCCAGCAGTTACGGCAGGGTGCAGGCCGGGGAGCTGTTTTTT.

The chain couples TRBV30 to TRBJ1-2; the match to TRBD1 covers 10 bases. CDR1 and CDR2 (germline): GTSNPN, SVGIG (reference sequence). This CDR3 has 14 amino acids. V dropped 3 bases and J dropped 4; count of bases not matched to a gene: 5. As DNA, the CDR3 is TGTGCCTGGAGATTGACAGGGGGCCTCTATGGCTACACCTTC. The encoded protein is CAWRLTGGLYGYTF.

This clone was observed once. V gene TRBV7-9 combines with J gene TRBJ2-2, with a weak D call TRBD2 (5 bases). Germline V gene lookup returns CDR1 SEHNR and CDR2 FQNEAQ (reference sequence). The CDR3 totals 15 residues. The V end was cut by 1 base, the J end by 4 bases, with 10 bases between. CDR3 coding DNA: TGTGCCAGCAGCTTAGGTGGCGGGCTCACCGGGGAGCTGTTTTTT. Amino acid sequence: CASSLGGGLTGELFF.